A single sample is the source of the 22 T cell receptor beta chains below, sequenced in a study of blood T cell repertoires in COVID-19. Method: immunoSEQ multiplex PCR; TCRdb's copy keeps in-frame clones and lacks some. The table records about 220,000 clones, 85% to 90% of them present only once. Material: PBMCs or T cells enriched from blood (not recorded which). Receptor source: a woman between 18 and 29 years old in a cohort exposed to, infected with or recovered from COVID-19 (not recorded which).

V gene TRBV11-3 combines with J gene TRBJ1-1; the D is unclear. CDR3 length: 12 amino acids. Trimming left V 7 bases short and J 7 bases short, with 13 bases between. Germline V CDR1 and CDR2: SGHNT, YENEEA. The CDR3 spells CASKLGRFEAFF. The CDR3, as DNA: TGTGCCAGCAAACTAGGGCGATTTGAAGCTTTCTTT.

This chain uses TRBV5-1 with TRBJ1-1; maybe TRBD1 (6 bases). CDR1 is SGHRS, CDR2 YFSETQ, per germline. The V end was cut by 5 bases, the J end by 5 bases, with 10 bases between. CDR3 length: 12 amino acids. In DNA form, the CDR3 reads TGCGCCAGCAGTGACGACAGGACTGAAGCTTTCTTT. It specifies CASSDDRTEAFF. The whole variable domain, filled in from reference TRBV5-1 and TRBJ1-1, reads KAGVTQTPRYLIKTRGQQVTLSCSPISGHRSVSWYQQTPGQGLQFLFEYFSETQRNKGNFPGRFSGRQFSNSRSEMNVSTLELGDSALYLCASSDDRTEAFFGQGTRLTVV.

The chain is built from TRBV2 and TRBJ2-7, with 8 bases that match TRBD1. The CDR3 length is 12 residues. Per germline, CDR1 SNHLY and CDR2 FYNNEI. The junction had 5 bases not matched to a gene; V was cut back by 7 bases and J by 6 bases. The CDR3 DNA reads as TGTGCCAGCACAACAGGGGGTGGCGAGCAGTACTTC. Amino acids: CASTTGGGEQYF.

For this clone: The same CDR3 can be traced to other DNA sequences in this sample. This chain joins TRBV7-9 and TRBJ1-1, with D hard to call. There are 14 residues in the CDR3. Germline V lookup: CDR1 SEHNR, CDR2 FQNEAQ (reference sequence). Trimming shortened V by 1 base and J by 2 bases, and 8 bases separated the two germline ends. CDR3 sequence: CASSLGGLNTEAFF. CDR3 DNA sequence: TGTGCCAGCAGCTTAGGAGGTTTAAACACTGAAGCTTTCTTT.

The chain uses TRBV2 and TRBJ2-7, with no clear D. The V gene's germline CDR1 is SNHLY and CDR2 FYNNEI. This CDR3 comprises 12 residues. Deletions cut 8 bases from V and 3 bases from J, with 11 bases between. The CDR3 DNA reads TGTGCCAGCTATAGCCACCTCTACGAGCAGTACTTC. Its translation is CASYSHLYEQYF.

This clone was seen only once. The V gene is TRBV19, the J gene TRBJ1-5, with D perhaps matching TRBD1 (5 bases). The V gene lost 6 bases and the J gene lost 6 bases, with 18 bases spanning the gap. Germline V gene lookup returns CDR1 LNHDA and CDR2 SQIVND (reference sequence). The CDR3 spans 15 residues. This CDR3 is CASSGPRGDSQPQHF. DNA for the CDR3: TGTGCCAGTAGCGGGCCGCGGGGGGATTCTCAGCCCCAGCATTTT.

Here the CDR3 reads CASSVRPSRGDETQYF. The CDR3, as DNA: TGTGCCAGCAGCGTCCGGCCGAGTCGGGGGGACGAGACCCAGTACTTC. The rearrangement links TRBV9 to TRBJ2-5; 7 bases are a match to TRBD2. Germline V gene lookup returns CDR1 SGDLS and CDR2 YYNGEE. Trimming at V came to 2 bases and at J to 5 bases, leaving 12 bases not matched to a gene. The CDR3 covers 16 residues.

The chain couples TRBV10-1 to TRBJ1-2; 7 bases are a match to TRBD1. Trimming took 6 bases from V and 7 from J; bases not matched to a gene: 8. The CDR3 runs 13 residues. Germline assignment: CDR1 WNHNN and CDR2 SYGVQD (reference sequence). The CDR3 protein is CASSGDRVGGYTF. The CDR3 DNA is TGCGCCAGCAGCGGCGACAGGGTCGGTGGCTACACCTTC.

This clone occurred once. V and J are TRBV15 and TRBJ2-7; D may be TRBD1 (5 bases). This CDR3 spans 14 amino acids. V lost 3 bases to trimming and J lost 9 bases, with 18 bases between them. Germline assignment: CDR1 LNHNV and CDR2 YYDKDF (reference sequence). In nucleotides, the CDR3 is TGTGCCACCAGCAGTGGGCAGGGTCCCCTACCGCAGTACTTC. Translating it yields CATSSGQGPLPQYF.

This clone came up once. DNA of the CDR3: TGTGCCAGCAGCCCTAGGTTAGCCAGTAACTATGGCTACACCTTC. Translation: CASSPRLASNYGYTF. This chain links TRBV7-9 with TRBJ1-2; D remains ambiguous. The V and J ends lost 5 bases and 1 base respectively, with 14 bases between them. The germline gives CDR1 SEHNR, CDR2 FQNEAQ (reference sequence). The CDR3 loop spans 15 amino acids.

Turning to this clone: Other nucleotide sequences from this sample produce the same CDR3. The chain carries TRBV28 and TRBJ1-3; 8 bases agree with TRBD1. The junction had 3 bases not matched to a gene; V was cut back by 5 bases and J by 0 bases. Germline assignment: CDR1 MDHEN and CDR2 SYDVKM. CDR3 length equals 15 residues. DNA for the CDR3: TGTGCCAGCAGTCTCACAGGGGGCTCTGGAAACACCATATATTTT. This encodes CASSLTGGSGNTIYF. Variable domain in full (rest from reference TRBV28 and TRBJ1-3): DVKVTQSSRYLVKRTGEKVFLECVQDMDHENMFWYRQDPGLGLRLIYFSYDVKMKEKGDIPEGYSVSREKKERFSLILESASTNQTSMYLCASSLTGGSGNTIYFGEGSWLTVV.

The rearrangement links TRBV2 to TRBJ1-5; 7 positions match TRBD1. J lost 1 base, V lost 9 bases, and 3 bases had no gene match. The length of the CDR3 is 13 residues. CDR1 and CDR2 (germline): SNHLY, FYNNEI. For the CDR3, the DNA is TGTGCCAGGGGGACAGCGAGCAATCAGCCCCAGCATTTT. Translating it yields CARGTASNQPQHF.

This clone has a handful of counts. V gene TRBV5-4 combines with J gene TRBJ2-7, with no clear D. The V end was cut by 3 bases, the J end by 10 bases, with 5 bases between. The CDR3 loop spans 9 amino acids. Per germline, CDR1 SGHNT and CDR2 YYREEE (reference sequence). CDR3 loop: CASSSTQYF. CDR3 sequence (DNA): TGTGCCAGCAGCTCCACTCAGTACTTC. Full variable domain (rest looked up from reference TRBV5-4 and TRBJ2-7): ETGVTQSPTHLIKTRGQQVTLRCSSQSGHNTVSWYQQALGQGPQFIFQYYREEENGRGNFPPRFSGLQFPNYSSELNVNALELDDSALYLCASSSTQYFGPGTRLTVT.

The chain couples TRBV7-9 to TRBJ2-5; D gene uncertain. Germline V CDR1 and CDR2: SEHNR, FQNEAQ (reference sequence). V lost 3 bases and J lost 5, with 13 bases in between. The CDR3 loop spans 14 amino acids. The CDR3 DNA reads TGTGCCAGCAGCTTCGATTCTACGAGGGAGACCCAGTACTTC. This codes for CASSFDSTRETQYF. The variable domain in full, with the rest retrieved from reference TRBV7-9 and TRBJ2-5, is DTGVSQNPRHKITKRGQNVTFRCDPISEHNRLYWYRQTLGQGPEFLTYFQNEAQLEKSRLLSDRFSAERPKGSFSTLEIQRTEQGDSAMYLCASSFDSTRETQYFGPGTRLLVL.

The V and J genes are TRBV11-3 and TRBJ2-1; 7 positions agree with TRBD2. With V trimmed by 4 bases and J by 4 bases, 7 bases remained unmatched. CDR1 SGHNT and CDR2 YENEEA come from the germline V gene. The length of the CDR3 is 15 residues. The CDR3 DNA reads as TGTGCCAGCAGCTCCGGGGGGTCATATTACAATGAGCAGTTCTTC. Its translation: CASSSGGSYYNEQFF.

This sequence joins TRBV29-1 and TRBJ2-3; 7 bases are shared with TRBD1. Germline CDR1 is SQVTM and CDR2 is ANQGSEA. V dropped 1 base and J dropped 3; count of bases not matched to a gene: 1. The CDR3 runs 13 residues. The CDR3 region is CSVEGTGTDTQYF. Here the CDR3 DNA reads TGCAGCGTTGAAGGGACAGGTACAGATACGCAGTATTTT.

The rearrangement joins TRBV19 to TRBJ1-6; D not certain. The CDR3 extends over 14 amino acids. The V gene's germline CDR1 is LNHDA and CDR2 SQIVND (reference sequence). The V end lost 7 bases, the J end lost 4 bases, and 11 bases lay between the germline ends. In DNA form, the CDR3 reads TGTGCCAGTACCCCGCGGGCTTATAATTCACCCCTCCACTTT. It codes for CASTPRAYNSPLHF. The full variable domain, rest sourced from reference TRBV19 and TRBJ1-6, is DGGITQSPKYLFRKEGQNVTLSCEQNLNHDAMYWYRQDPGQGLRLIYYSQIVNDFQKGDIAEGYSVSREKKESFPLTVTSAQKNPTAFYLCASTPRAYNSPLHFGNGTRLTVT.

CDR3 sequence (DNA): TGTGCCTGGAGTGTGACTAGCGGGCACGAGCAGTACTTC. It specifies CAWSVTSGHEQYF. The rearrangement uses TRBV30 and TRBJ2-7; 10 nucleotides align to TRBD2. This CDR3 is 13 amino acids long. V lost 0 bases, J lost 5 bases, and 1 base stayed unmatched. Per the germline V gene, CDR1 is GTSNPN and CDR2 is SVGIG (reference sequence).

Only a few counts were recorded for this clone. The genes are TRBV6-5 and TRBJ2-2; D unresolved. Trimming removed 7 bases from V and 3 bases from J, with 12 bases in between. This CDR3 contains 14 residues. CDR1 MNHEY and CDR2 SVGAGI come from the germline V gene. For the CDR3, the DNA is TGTGCCAGCACTAGGAGTATGGACACCGGGGAGCTGTTTTTT. Translating gives CASTRSMDTGELFF.

The chain combines TRBV3-1 (or the pseudogene TRBV3-2) with TRBJ2-1, with D possibly TRBD2 on 5 matching bases. Trimming took off 0 bases at V and 4 bases at J, with 7 bases between the two ends. The CDR3 covers 14 residues. Germline V gene data show CDR1 as LGHDT and CDR2 as YNNKEL (reference sequence). CDR3 sequence reads: CASSQDGNYNEQFF. CDR3 bases: TGTGCCAGCAGCCAAGACGGGAATTACAATGAGCAGTTCTTC.

The chain uses TRBV2 and TRBJ1-5, with no clear D. Germline V gene data show CDR1 as SNHLY and CDR2 as FYNNEI. CDR3 length equals 17 residues. V lost 1 base to trimming and J lost 2 bases, with 15 bases between them. The CDR3 sequence is CASSEVGGGWGNQPQHF. The CDR3 coding sequence is TGTGCCAGCAGTGAAGTGGGTGGCGGCTGGGGCAATCAGCCCCAGCATTTT.

The chain recombines TRBV5-1 with TRBJ1-2; TRBD1 aligns across 7 bases. V lost 0 bases and J lost 7; bases outside the gene matches: 9. Per germline, CDR1 SGHRS and CDR2 YFSETQ. This CDR3 has 15 amino acids. The CDR3, as DNA: TGCGCCAGCAGCTTGGGTTCCCGACAGGGTAGTGGCTACACCTTC. Encoded protein: CASSLGSRQGSGYTF.